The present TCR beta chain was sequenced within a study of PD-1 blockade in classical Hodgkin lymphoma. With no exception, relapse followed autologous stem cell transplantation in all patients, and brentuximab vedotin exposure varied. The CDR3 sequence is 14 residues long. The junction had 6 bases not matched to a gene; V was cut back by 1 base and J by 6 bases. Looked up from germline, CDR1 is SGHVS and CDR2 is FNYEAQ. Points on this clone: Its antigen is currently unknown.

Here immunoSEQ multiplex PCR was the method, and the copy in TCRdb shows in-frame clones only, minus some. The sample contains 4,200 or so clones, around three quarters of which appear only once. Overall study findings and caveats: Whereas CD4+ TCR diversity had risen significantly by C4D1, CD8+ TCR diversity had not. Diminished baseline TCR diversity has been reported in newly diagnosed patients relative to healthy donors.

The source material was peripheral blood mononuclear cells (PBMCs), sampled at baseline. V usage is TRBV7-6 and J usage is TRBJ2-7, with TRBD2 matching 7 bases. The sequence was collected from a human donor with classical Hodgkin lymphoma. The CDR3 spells CASSLDSGFSEQYF. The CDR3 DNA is TGTGCCAGCAGCTTAGATAGCGGGTTCTCCGAGCAGTACTTC.